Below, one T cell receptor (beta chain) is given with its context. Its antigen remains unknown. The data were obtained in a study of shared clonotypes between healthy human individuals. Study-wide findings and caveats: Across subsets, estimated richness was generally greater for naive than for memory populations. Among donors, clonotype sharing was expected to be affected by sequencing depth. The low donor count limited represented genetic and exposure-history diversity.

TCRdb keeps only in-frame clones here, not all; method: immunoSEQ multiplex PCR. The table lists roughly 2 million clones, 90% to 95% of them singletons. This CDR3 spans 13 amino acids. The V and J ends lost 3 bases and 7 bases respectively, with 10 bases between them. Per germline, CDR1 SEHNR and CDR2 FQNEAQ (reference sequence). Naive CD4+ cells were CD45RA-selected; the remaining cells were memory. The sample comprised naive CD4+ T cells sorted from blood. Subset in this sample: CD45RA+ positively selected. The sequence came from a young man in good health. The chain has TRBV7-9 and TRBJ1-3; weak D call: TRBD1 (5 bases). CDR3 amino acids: CASSFGTENTIYF. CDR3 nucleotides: TGTGCCAGCAGCTTTGGGACGGAGAACACCATATATTTT.